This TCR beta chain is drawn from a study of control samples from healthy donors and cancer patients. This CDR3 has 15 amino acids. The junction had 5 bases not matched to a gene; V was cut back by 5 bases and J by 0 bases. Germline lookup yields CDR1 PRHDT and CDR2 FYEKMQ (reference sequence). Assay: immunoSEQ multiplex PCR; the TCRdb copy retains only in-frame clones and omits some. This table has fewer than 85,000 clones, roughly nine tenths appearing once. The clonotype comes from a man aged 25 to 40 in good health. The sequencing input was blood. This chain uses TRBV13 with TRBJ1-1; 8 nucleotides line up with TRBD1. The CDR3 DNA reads TGTGCCAGCAGCGAAAGACAGGGGATGAACACTGAAGCTTTCTTT. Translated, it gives CASSERQGMNTEAFF.